This passage covers 11 T cell receptor beta chains from one sample sequenced in a study of blood T cell repertoires in COVID-19. Generated by immunoSEQ multiplex PCR, the TCRdb table keeps only in-frame clones and is missing some. The data hold roughly 120,000 clones, with 90% observed a single time. Sequencing was performed on peripheral blood. Source of these receptors: a man aged 55 to 70 with COVID-19, enrolled during active disease.

This rearrangement joins TRBV6-4 to TRBJ2-3; TRBD2 aligns across 8 bases. In germline, CDR1 is MRHNA, CDR2 SNTAGT. CDR3 length: 14 amino acids. V lost 4 bases, J lost 4 bases, and 4 bases stayed unmatched. The CDR3 sequence: CASSVEAGADTQYF. CDR3 nucleotides: TGTGCCAGCAGTGTCGAAGCGGGAGCAGATACGCAGTATTTT.

The chain employs TRBV5-4 and TRBJ2-3, with D hard to call. This CDR3 is 16 amino acids long. In germline, CDR1 is SGHNT, CDR2 YYREEE (reference sequence). The V gene lost 4 bases and the J gene lost 2 bases, with 17 bases spanning the gap. The CDR3 nucleotides are TGTGCCAGCAGCCATCTAGGCGGAGCTTCCACAGATACGCAGTATTTT. This codes for CASSHLGGASTDTQYF.

The chain recombines TRBV4-2 with TRBJ2-7; TRBD2 matches 12 bases. The CDR3 extends over 15 amino acids. V shed 3 bases and J 2 bases; nucleotides not matched to a gene: 2. Germline assignment: CDR1 LGHNA and CDR2 YNFKEQ. CDR3 sequence: CASSQTSGRPYEQYF. The CDR3 nucleotides are TGTGCCAGCAGCCAGACTAGCGGGAGACCCTACGAGCAGTACTTC.

This chain links TRBV19 with TRBJ2-7, with 8 positions matching TRBD1. Germline V lookup: CDR1 LNHDA, CDR2 SQIVND (reference sequence). This CDR3 has 13 residues. J lost 2 bases, V lost 7 bases, and 4 bases had no gene match. The CDR3 here is CASKDRAAYEQYF. CDR3 in DNA: TGTGCCAGTAAGGACAGGGCGGCCTACGAGCAGTACTTC.

CDR3 DNA: TGTGCCAGTAGACTATACGGGACAGAAGCCAAAGAGACCCAGTACTTC. Encoded protein: CASRLYGTEAKETQYF. The chain is built from TRBV19 and TRBJ2-5; TRBD1 agrees at 7 bases. V was clipped by 6 bases and J by 3 bases; unmatched bases: 13. Germline V gene data show CDR1 as LNHDA and CDR2 as SQIVND (reference sequence). The length of the CDR3 is 16 residues. The complete variable domain, with remaining parts taken from reference TRBV19 and TRBJ2-5, reads DGGITQSPKYLFRKEGQNVTLSCEQNLNHDAMYWYRQDPGQGLRLIYYSQIVNDFQKGDIAEGYSVSREKKESFPLTVTSAQKNPTAFYLCASRLYGTEAKETQYFGPGTRLLVL.

V gene TRBV7-9 combines with J gene TRBJ2-1; the D gene is possibly TRBD2 (6 bases). CDR3 length: 11 residues. CDR1 is SEHNR and CDR2 is FQNEAQ in the germline V gene (reference sequence). V was pared by 6 bases and J by 8 bases, with 8 bases between. CDR3 loop: CASSPSDEQFF. CDR3 nucleotides: TGTGCCAGCAGTCCTAGCGATGAGCAGTTCTTC.

This chain uses TRBV4-1 with TRBJ2-4, with 9 bases that match TRBD1. After removal of 4 bases from V and 6 bases from J, the junction contained 13 bases not matched to a gene. This CDR3 region has 17 residues. The germline CDR1 and CDR2 sequences are MGHRA and YSYEKL. CDR3: CASSPIRTGELGNIQYF. CDR3 bases: TGCGCCAGCAGCCCCATCAGGACAGGGGAATTGGGAAACATTCAGTACTTC.

This clone was counted at least ten times. The chain recombines TRBV7-9 with TRBJ2-2, with D maybe TRBD1 (6 bases). Trimming took off 5 bases at V and 2 bases at J, with 12 bases between the two ends. The CDR3 spans 15 residues. Looked up from germline, CDR1 is SEHNR and CDR2 is FQNEAQ (reference sequence). The CDR3 protein is CASSLTGTNTGELFF. The CDR3 coding sequence is TGTGCCAGCAGCCTCACCGGGACAAACACCGGGGAGCTGTTTTTT.

CDR3 sequence reads: CASSHTGERNEKLFF. As DNA, the CDR3 is TGCGCCAGCAGCCACACAGGGGAAAGGAATGAAAAACTGTTTTTT. This chain connects TRBV4-1 to TRBJ1-4; 7 bases agree with TRBD1. This CDR3 is 15 amino acids long. Germline CDR1 is MGHRA and CDR2 is YSYEKL. Losses at the gene ends were 3 bases for V and 5 bases for J; bases not matched to a gene: 6.

V gene TRBV6-2 or TRBV6-3 combines with J gene TRBJ2-1; the match to TRBD2 covers 10 bases. Looked up from germline, CDR1 is MNHEY and CDR2 is SVGEGT. The CDR3 has 14 residues. The trim removed 6 bases at V and 6 bases at J, leaving 5 bases unmatched. CDR3 amino acids: CASSTLAGGNEQFF. The DNA of the CDR3 is TGTGCCAGCAGCACATTAGCGGGAGGCAATGAGCAGTTCTTC.

This chain links TRBV11-3 with TRBJ1-1; the match to TRBD1 covers 11 bases. Germline-derived CDR1 and CDR2 are SGHNT and YENEEA. Unmatched junction bases numbered 4, after V lost 1 base and J lost 3 bases. The CDR3 runs 16 residues. CDR3 nucleotide sequence: TGTGCCAGCAGCTTAGGTTTGGGACAGGGGGACACTGAAGCTTTCTTT. Its protein is CASSLGLGQGDTEAFF.